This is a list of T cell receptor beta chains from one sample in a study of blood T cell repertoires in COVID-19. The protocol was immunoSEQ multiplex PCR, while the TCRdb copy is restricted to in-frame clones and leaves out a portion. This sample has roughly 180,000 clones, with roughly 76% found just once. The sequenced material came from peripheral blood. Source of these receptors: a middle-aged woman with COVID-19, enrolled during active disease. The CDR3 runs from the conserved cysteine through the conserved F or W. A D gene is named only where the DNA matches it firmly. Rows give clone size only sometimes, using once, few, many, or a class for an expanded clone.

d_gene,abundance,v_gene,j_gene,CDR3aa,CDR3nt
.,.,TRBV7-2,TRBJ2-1,CASSLTPSQAYNEQFF,TGTGCCAGCAGCTTAACCCCTAGCCAAGCCTACAATGAGCAGTTCTTC
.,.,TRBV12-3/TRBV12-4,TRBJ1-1,CASRQYTEAFF,TGTGCCAGCAGACAGTACACTGAAGCTTTCTTT
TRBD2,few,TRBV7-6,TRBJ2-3,CASSLDGGGGRHTQYF,TGTGCCAGCAGCTTAGATGGCGGGGGGGGCAGACATACGCAGTATTTT
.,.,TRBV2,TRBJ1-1,CASSAPAGFGGEDTEAFF,TGTGCCAGCAGTGCCCCGGCAGGGTTTGGGGGGGAGGACACTGAAGCTTTCTTT
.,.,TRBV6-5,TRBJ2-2,CASRRGGDTGELFF,TGTGCCAGCAGGAGGGGAGGAGACACCGGGGAGCTGTTTTTT
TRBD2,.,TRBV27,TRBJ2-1,CASSLAGAGYNEQFF,TGTGCCAGCAGTTTGGCGGGAGCGGGATACAATGAGCAGTTCTTC
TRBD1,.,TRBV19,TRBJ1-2,CASSIPDRANYGYTF,TGTGCCAGTAGTATCCCCGACAGGGCTAACTATGGCTACACCTTC
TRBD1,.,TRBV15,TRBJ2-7,CATSREGGTGGYEQYF,TGTGCCACCAGCAGAGAGGGCGGGACAGGGGGCTACGAGCAGTACTTC
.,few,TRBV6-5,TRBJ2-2,CASRSLPNTGELFF,TGTGCCAGCAGGAGTCTCCCGAACACCGGGGAGCTGTTTTTT
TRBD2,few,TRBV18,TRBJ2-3,CASSPMSGGASDTDTQYF,TGTGCCAGCTCACCAATGAGCGGGGGGGCTTCTGACACAGATACGCAGTATTTT
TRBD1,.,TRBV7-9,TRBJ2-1,CASSFRDRGGIEQFF,TGTGCCAGCAGCTTCCGTGACAGGGGGGGCATCGAGCAGTTCTTC
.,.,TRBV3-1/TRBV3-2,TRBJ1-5,CASSPLGVNQPQHF,TGTGCCAGCAGCCCCCTAGGAGTCAATCAGCCCCAGCATTTT
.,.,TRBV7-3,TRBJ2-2,CASSFHGGELFF,TGTGCCAGCAGCTTCCACGGCGGGGAGCTGTTTTTT
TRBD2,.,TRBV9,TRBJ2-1,CASSVNPAGSYNEQFF,TGTGCCAGCAGCGTAAATCCAGCGGGAAGCTACAATGAGCAGTTCTTC
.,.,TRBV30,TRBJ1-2,CAWGGGDTPNYGYTF,TGTGCCTGGGGTGGGGGCGACACCCCAAACTATGGCTACACCTTC
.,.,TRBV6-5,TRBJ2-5,CASSYSGAQETQYF,TGTGCCAGCAGTTACTCGGGGGCCCAAGAGACCCAGTACTTC
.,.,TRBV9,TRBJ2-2,CASSQLGGASGELFF,TGTGCCAGCAGCCAGCTAGGGGGAGCGAGCGGGGAGCTGTTTTTT
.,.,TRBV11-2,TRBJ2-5,CASSFGTGTQYF,TGTGCCAGCAGCTTCGGTACAGGGACCCAGTACTTC
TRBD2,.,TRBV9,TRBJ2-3,CASSVGWGTSLGDTQYF,TGTGCCAGCAGCGTAGGGTGGGGGACTAGCCTGGGAGATACGCAGTATTTT
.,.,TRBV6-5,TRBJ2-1,CASSPWPRGNEQFF,TGTGCCAGCAGTCCCTGGCCTAGAGGAAATGAGCAGTTCTTC
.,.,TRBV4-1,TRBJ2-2,CASSQPGHNTGELFF,TGCGCCAGCAGCCAACCGGGACATAACACCGGGGAGCTGTTTTTT
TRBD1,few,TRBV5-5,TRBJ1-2,CASSSDRPFYGYTF,TGTGCCAGCAGCTCGGACAGGCCCTTCTATGGCTACACCTTC
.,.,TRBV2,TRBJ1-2,CASSEVEGVYTF,TGTGCCAGCAGTGAAGTCGAGGGGGTCTACACCTTC
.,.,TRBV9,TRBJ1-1,CASSQRPRGNTEAFF,TGTGCCAGCAGCCAACGGCCCCGAGGGAACACTGAAGCTTTCTTT
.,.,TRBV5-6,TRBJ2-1,CASSPALSYEQFF,TGTGCCAGCAGCCCTGCCCTGAGCTATGAGCAGTTCTTC
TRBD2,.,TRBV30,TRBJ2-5,CAWRNRGGETQYF,TGTGCCTGGAGGAACCGGGGGGGCGAGACCCAGTACTTC
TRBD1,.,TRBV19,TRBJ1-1,CASSTTGWNSNTEAFF,TGTGCCAGTAGTACGACAGGGTGGAATTCGAACACTGAAGCTTTCTTT
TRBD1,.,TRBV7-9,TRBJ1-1,CASNRGHTEAFF,TGTGCCAGCAACAGGGGTCACACTGAAGCTTTCTTT
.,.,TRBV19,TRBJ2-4,CATGSGGLAKNIQYF,TGTGCCACCGGATCCGGGGGTCTAGCCAAAAACATTCAGTACTTC
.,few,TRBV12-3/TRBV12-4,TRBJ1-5,CASSRGDNQPQHF,TGTGCCAGCAGTCGAGGAGACAATCAGCCCCAGCATTTT
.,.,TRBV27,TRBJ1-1,CASSPMGVTEAFF,TGTGCCAGCAGTCCCATGGGAGTCACTGAAGCTTTCTTT
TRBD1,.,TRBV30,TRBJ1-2,CAWRPGTVDGYTF,TGTGCCTGGAGGCCGGGGACAGTCGATGGCTACACCTTC
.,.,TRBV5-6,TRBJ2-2,CASSFPGQGPGELFF,TGTGCCAGCAGCTTCCCGGGACAAGGCCCCGGGGAGCTGTTTTTT
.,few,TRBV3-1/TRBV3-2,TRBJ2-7,CASSHDRAGQYF,TGTGCCAGCAGCCATGACCGCGCGGGGCAGTACTTC
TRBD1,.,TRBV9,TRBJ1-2,CASSVGDRAHNYGYTF,TGTGCCAGCAGCGTAGGGGACAGGGCGCATAACTATGGCTACACCTTC
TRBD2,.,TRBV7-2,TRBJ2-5,CASSSSGGRETQYF,TGTGCCAGCAGCTCGAGCGGGGGTCGGGAGACCCAGTACTTC
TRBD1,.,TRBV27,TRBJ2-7,CASSSTGFVPYEQYF,TGTGCCAGCAGTTCGACAGGGTTTGTTCCCTACGAGCAGTACTTC
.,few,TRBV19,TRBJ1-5,CASSIGRRNQPQHF,TGTGCCAGTAGTATTGGCAGGAGGAATCAGCCCCAGCATTTT
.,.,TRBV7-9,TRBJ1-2,CASSLADSYGYTF,TGTGCCAGCAGCTTAGCTGATAGCTATGGCTACACCTTC
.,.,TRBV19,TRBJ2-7,CASSISGGATYEQYF,TGTGCCAGTAGTATTTCAGGAGGCGCTACCTACGAGCAGTACTTC
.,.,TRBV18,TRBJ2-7,CASSPLTNEQYF,TGTGCCAGCTCACCACTGACAAACGAGCAGTACTTC
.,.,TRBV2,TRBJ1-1,CASSDPGLTRTGAFF,TGTGCCAGCAGTGATCCGGGACTGACAAGGACCGGAGCTTTCTTT
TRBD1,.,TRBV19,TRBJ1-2,CASSAGGLSGYTF,TGTGCCAGTAGCGCAGGGGGCCTAAGTGGCTACACCTTC
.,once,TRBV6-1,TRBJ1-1,CASSEEGTAFF,TGTGCCAGCAGTGAGGAGGGAACAGCTTTCTTT
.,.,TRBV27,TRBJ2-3,CAAGGIPVADTQYF,TGTGCCGCCGGGGGTATACCGGTAGCGGATACGCAGTATTTT
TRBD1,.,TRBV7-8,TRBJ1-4,CASSLWTGQGNEKLFF,TGTGCCAGCAGCTTATGGACGGGACAGGGTAATGAAAAACTGTTTTTT
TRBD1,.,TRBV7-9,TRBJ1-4,CASSLGQATTNEKLFF,TGTGCCAGCAGCTTGGGACAGGCCACAACTAATGAAAAACTGTTTTTT
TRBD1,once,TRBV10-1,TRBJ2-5,CASSPTRQGETQYF,TGCGCCAGCAGTCCAACACGACAGGGCGAGACCCAGTACTTC